The 9 T cell receptor beta chains reported below all come from one sample, sequenced in a study of blood T cell repertoires in COVID-19. Profiled with immunoSEQ multiplex PCR; TCRdb holds only in-frame clones, not every one. The table has 250,000 to 350,000 clones, around 83% seen once. Sequenced sample: peripheral blood. These receptors were taken from a woman between 50 and 59 years old with acute or convalescent COVID-19.

This clone was seen just once. This chain joins TRBV10-2 and TRBJ2-2, with 9 bases that match TRBD2. Germline CDR1 WSHSY, CDR2 SAAADI. The CDR3 is made up of 14 amino acids. V was clipped by 2 bases and J by 7 bases; unmatched bases: 2. CDR3 sequence reads: CASSENSGSGELFF. The CDR3 nucleotides are TGCGCCAGCAGTGAGAATAGCGGGAGCGGGGAGCTGTTTTTT.

J is TRBJ2-1 and V is TRBV5-4, with no clear D. Trimming removed 5 bases at V and 0 bases at J, with 15 bases between. CDR3 length: 16 residues. CDR1 and CDR2 (germline): SGHNT, YYREEE (reference sequence). The CDR3 reads CASSPRLLSSYNEQFF. The CDR3 nucleotides are TGTGCCAGCAGTCCTAGACTCCTGAGCTCCTACAATGAGCAGTTCTTC.

This chain connects TRBV2 to TRBJ1-5; a possible D gene is TRBD1 (6 bases). The CDR3 is made up of 16 amino acids. Deletions cut 5 bases from V and 4 bases from J, with 18 bases between. Germline assignment: CDR1 SNHLY and CDR2 FYNNEI. The CDR3 region has the DNA TGTGCCAGCAGTACAAGTACCGGGACATTAAATCAGCCCCAGCATTTT. Translated: CASSTSTGTLNQPQHF. The full variable domain, rest sourced from reference TRBV2 and TRBJ1-5, is EPEVTQTPSHQVTQMGQEVILRCVPISNHLYFYWYRQILGQKVEFLVSFYNNEISEKSEIFDDQFSVERPDGSNFTLKIRSTKLEDSAMYFCASSTSTGTLNQPQHFGDGTRLSIL.

The chain combines TRBV5-1 with TRBJ1-1; TRBD1 is a possible D gene (5 bases). Trimming took 0 bases from V and 2 from J, leaving 11 bases between them. There are 15 residues in the CDR3. Germline V gene data show CDR1 as SGHRS and CDR2 as YFSETQ. CDR3 coding DNA: TGCGCCAGCAGCTTGGATGACAGTTTAAACACTGAAGCTTTCTTT. It yields the protein CASSLDDSLNTEAFF.

The J gene is TRBJ1-2, the V gene TRBV7-2; a weak D match, TRBD1 (6 bases). The V end lost 2 bases, the J end lost 5 bases, and 21 bases lay between the germline ends. Germline V gene lookup returns CDR1 SGHTA and CDR2 FQGNSA. The CDR3 extends over 17 amino acids. The CDR3 sequence is CASSLIFGEQGRYGYTF. The CDR3 DNA is TGTGCCAGCAGCTTAATTTTCGGGGAACAGGGTCGATATGGCTACACCTTC.

The chain joins TRBV3-1 (or the pseudogene TRBV3-2) to TRBJ2-1; possible D gene TRBD2, 6 bases. The CDR3 totals 14 residues. Deletions cut 4 bases from V and 7 bases from J, with 14 bases between. Germline assignment: CDR1 LGHDT and CDR2 YNNKEL (reference sequence). CDR3: CASSPPSGGNEQFF. CDR3 sequence (DNA): TGTGCCAGCAGCCCACCCAGTGGGGGGAATGAGCAGTTCTTC.

The chain is built from TRBV19 and TRBJ2-2; 7 nucleotides agree with TRBD2. The CDR3 sequence is 15 residues long. V dropped 3 bases and J dropped 7; count of bases not matched to a gene: 8. CDR1 and CDR2 from the germline V gene are LNHDA and SQIVND (reference sequence). The CDR3 DNA follows: TGTGCCAGTAGTATTGTGGGAGGGCCTGGCGGGGAGCTGTTTTTT. Translated: CASSIVGGPGGELFF.

The chain recombines TRBV7-2 with TRBJ1-2, with 7 bases identical to TRBD1. Looked up from germline, CDR1 is SGHTA and CDR2 is FQGNSA. The junction had 17 bases not matched to a gene; V was cut back by 4 bases and J by 6 bases. The length of the CDR3 is 17 residues. This CDR3 reads CASSWSTGTAEEDGYTF. CDR3 coding DNA: TGTGCCAGCAGCTGGTCGACCGGGACAGCGGAGGAAGATGGCTACACCTTC.

The chain recombines TRBV4-1 with TRBJ1-2, with TRBD1 as a possible D gene (5 bases). This CDR3 spans 17 amino acids. V lost 0 bases and J 5 bases, leaving 19 bases between the germline ends. In germline, CDR1 is MGHRA, CDR2 YSYEKL. CDR3 sequence (DNA): TGCGCCAGCAGCCAAGAGGCGGATCTGGGACTGATTTATGGCTACACCTTC. Its translation: CASSQEADLGLIYGYTF.